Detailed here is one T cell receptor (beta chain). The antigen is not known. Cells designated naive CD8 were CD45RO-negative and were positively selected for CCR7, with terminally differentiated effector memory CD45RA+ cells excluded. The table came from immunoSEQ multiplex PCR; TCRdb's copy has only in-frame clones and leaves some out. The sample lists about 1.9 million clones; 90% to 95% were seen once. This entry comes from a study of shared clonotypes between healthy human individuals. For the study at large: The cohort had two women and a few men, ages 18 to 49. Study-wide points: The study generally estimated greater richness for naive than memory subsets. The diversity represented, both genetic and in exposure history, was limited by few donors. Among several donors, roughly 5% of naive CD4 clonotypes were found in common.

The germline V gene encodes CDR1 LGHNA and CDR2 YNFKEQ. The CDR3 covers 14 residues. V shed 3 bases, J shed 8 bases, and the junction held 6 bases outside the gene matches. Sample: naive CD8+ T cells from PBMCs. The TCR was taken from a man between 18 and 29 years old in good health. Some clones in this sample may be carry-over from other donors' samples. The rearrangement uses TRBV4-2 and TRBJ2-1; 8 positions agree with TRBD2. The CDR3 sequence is CASSQGTRADEQFF. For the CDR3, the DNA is TGTGCCAGCAGCCAGGGGACTAGGGCGGATGAGCAGTTCTTC.